This TCR beta chain was captured by sequencing in a study of blood T cell repertoires in COVID-19 (dated by TCRdb to the early 2020s). For the study in its entirety: Samples from collaborators originated in the United States, Italy and Spain and spanned both the acute and convalescent phases of COVID-19. HLA class I and class II types, where available, came from metadata supplied by the sample provider rather than from assay-based typing. A freely available public database, intended as a resource for researchers studying the immune response to SARS-CoV-2, is where the repertoires were released. A de-identified subject ID, COVID-19 status, age in years and sex were almost always included in the sample metadata. Samples were obtained from the ongoing ImmuneRACE study (first 160 participants) and from 1,254 subjects provided by 6 global collaborators. The prospective study material was composed of cDNA or gDNA derived from T cells, B-cell-depleted T cells, or PBMCs. Subjects who had been exposed to COVID-19, were actively infected with it, or had recovered from it provided the deeply sampled blood TCRbeta repertoires that made up the dataset.

Paper-wide results and their limitations: The quantity of clinical and demographic metadata differed by source and by participant and was supplied without curation.

Germline trimming: 6 bases from V, 10 bases from J; junction bases outside gene matches: 11. Taken from the germline V gene (reference sequence), the CDR1 and CDR2 loops are MNHEY and SMNVEV. From its cysteine to its phenylalanine, the CDR3 spans 14 amino acids. Of the read, only the CDR3 DNA is kept; its 42 bases are in frame from base 1. In the prospective study, participants were roughly 18 to 100 years old, resided in fewer than 25 geographic areas of the United States, and were enrolled through a virtual design. In the prospective study, participants were assigned to cohorts based on the clinical history participants reported in a screening survey and a study questionnaire. In the prospective study, whole blood, serum and a nasopharyngeal or oropharyngeal swab were collected from each participant by mobile phlebotomists. Additional blood draws and questionnaires over an approximately two-month period could optionally be provided by prospective study participants. Prospective study blood samples were shipped either frozen or at room temperature before DNA extraction.

A remark on this clone: No antigen is known for it. Base qualities are not at hand, and no much larger clone is one base apart.

The immunoSEQ Assay, a bias-controlled multiplex PCR, was used to amplify TCRbeta CDR3 regions from genomic DNA. In the paper's pipeline: The number of nucleated cells in each sample was estimated by amplification of reference gene primers within the assay. To quantify the absolute abundance of each unique TCRbeta CDR3 rearrangement, sequence reads were collapsed and filtered. For each sample, productive Simpson clonality was calculated by taking the square root of Simpson's diversity index across productive rearrangements. TCRdb took over this immuneACCESS table, retaining in-frame rearrangements with V and J assigned. Such tables are incomplete; in checked studies, under half of the missing clones stem from an unresolved V gene, and the remainder is unexplained. V and J calls and clone size are given by that table; D and trimming were obtained from the DNA. This sample gives about 260,000 clones in total; about 86% of them show up just once. 4.1% of the sample is taken by the ten largest.

The V and J genes are TRBV27 and TRBJ2-1, and 8 junctional nucleotides match TRBD2. The receptor was isolated from a man aged 30 to 39 with acute COVID-19. Material: PBMCs or T cells enriched from blood (not recorded which). The DNA reads TGTGCCAGCAGCGTCGGGACTAGTCAACGAGAGCAGTTCTTC. Its product reads: CASSVGTSQREQFF.